The source of this T cell receptor (beta chain) is a study of T cell responses to AZD1222 COVID-19 vaccine. Findings and caveats of the study: Across the whole spike, CD4 TCRs peaked at regions 160-218 and 743-854. The study identified only five to seven AZD1222 recipients as seropositive at baseline.

Data came from immunoSEQ multiplex PCR; TCRdb stores just in-frame clones and leaves some out. The repertoire holds 110,000 to 150,000 clones, with 92% as singletons. This clone was seen just once. Its matching antigen is unknown. The V gene end was trimmed by 6 bases and the J gene end by 2 bases; junction bases not matched to a gene: 10. CDR3 length equals 16 residues. Germline-derived CDR1 and CDR2 are KGHDR and SFDVKD. The starting material was peripheral blood, obtained on day 0 of AZD1222 vaccination. This chain joins TRBV24-1 and TRBJ1-1; 8 bases line up with TRBD1. The TCR comes from an adult in good health. CDR3 sequence: CATSRESGTGNTEAFF. Here the CDR3 DNA reads TGTGCCACCAGTAGGGAAAGTGGGACAGGTAACACTGAAGCTTTCTTT.